In this sample, the clone carrying this TCR beta chain turned up once. Its antigen remains unknown. Naive CD8 T cells were sorted as CD8+CD4-CCR7+CD45RA+. Germline V lookup: CDR1 MNHEY, CDR2 SMNVEV (reference sequence). The CDR3 totals 18 residues. Unmatched junction bases numbered 10, after V lost 0 bases and J lost 3 bases. With listed TCR primers and previously described methods, bulk TCR libraries were prepared. Each CDR3 protein gets one entry after TCRdb re-called the PCR reads with MiXCR. The data contain approximately 680,000 distinct CDR3 sequences, over 25% of them singletons. This entry comes from a study of molecular identifiers for immune sequencing clone quantification. Study conclusions and caveats: For effector cells, clones above 20 RNA copies held over 98% of molecules; for naive cells, under 1%. Spiked Jurkat TCR RNA originating from one cell could reportedly be identified amid roughly 970,000 naive cells.

This sequence joins TRBV27 and TRBJ2-7, with TRBD2 matching 11 bases. The sample taken for sequencing was naive CD8+ T cells from blood, with Jurkat cell RNA spiked in. The subset is: FACS-sorted CD8+CD4-CCR7+CD45RA+ naive T cells. This TCR derives from a human donor in good health. Some libraries in this study had Jurkat cell RNA spiked in. CDR3 sequence reads: CASSLSGGLAGTFYEQYF. The CDR3 DNA sequence: TGTGCCAGCAGTTTATCAGGTGGACTAGCGGGTACTTTCTACGAGCAGTACTTC.